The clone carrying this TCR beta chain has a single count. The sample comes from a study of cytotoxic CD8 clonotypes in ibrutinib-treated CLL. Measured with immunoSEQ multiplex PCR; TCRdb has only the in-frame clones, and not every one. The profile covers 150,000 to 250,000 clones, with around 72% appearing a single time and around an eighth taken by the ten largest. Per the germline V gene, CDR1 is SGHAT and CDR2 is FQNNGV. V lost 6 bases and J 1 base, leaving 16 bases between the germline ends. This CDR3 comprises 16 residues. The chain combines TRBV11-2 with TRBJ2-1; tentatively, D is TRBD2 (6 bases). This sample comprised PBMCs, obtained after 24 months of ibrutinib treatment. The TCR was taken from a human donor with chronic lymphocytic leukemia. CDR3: CASSQIAESSYNEQFF. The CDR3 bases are TGTGCCAGCAGTCAGATAGCGGAAAGTTCCTACAATGAGCAGTTCTTC.